A single sample gave rise to the 9 T cell receptor beta chains below, sequenced in a study of blood T cells in healthy people across ages. Primers used in a second PCR of about 6 to 12 cycles were a sample-barcoded 5' primer and a J-beta primer mix. MiXCR, run by TCRdb on the 5' RACE reads, gives a single entry per CDR3 protein. This sample has about 640,000 distinct CDR3 sequences; 58% occur once, and the top ten carry over 35%. What was sequenced was blood. These receptors were taken from a man aged 55 to 70 in good health.

The V and J genes are TRBV11-2 and TRBJ2-5, with 10 bases fitting TRBD1. The germline CDR1 and CDR2 sequences are SGHAT and FQNNGV. The CDR3 sequence is 16 residues long. V lost 1 base, J lost 1 base, and 3 bases stayed unmatched. The CDR3 loop is CASSLGDRGLQETQYF. The CDR3 DNA reads TGTGCCAGCAGCTTAGGGGACAGGGGCCTCCAAGAGACCCAGTACTTC.

V is TRBV6-5 and J is TRBJ1-5; perhaps TRBD1 as D (6 bases). Germline V gene lookup returns CDR1 MNHEY and CDR2 SVGAGI. This CDR3 region has 14 residues. Trimming pared 6 bases from V and 5 bases from J, leaving 14 bases between. The CDR3 DNA is TGTGCCAGCAGCTCCTCAAGACAGGATCAGCCCCAGCATTTT. Residues: CASSSSRQDQPQHF.

The chain couples TRBV6-5 to TRBJ2-5, with unresolved D. The V end lost 0 bases, the J end lost 4 bases, and 12 bases lay between the germline ends. This CDR3 region has 15 residues. Germline V CDR1 and CDR2: MNHEY, SVGAGI. CDR3 region: CASSYSQASGETQYF. CDR3 coding DNA: TGTGCCAGCAGTTACTCTCAAGCGTCGGGAGAGACCCAGTACTTC.

The J gene is TRBJ2-5, the V gene TRBV4-1; D not resolved. CDR1 is MGHRA and CDR2 is YSYEKL in the germline V gene. The CDR3 is 17 residues long. V shed 3 bases and J shed 5 bases, with 22 bases lying between them. Here the CDR3 reads CASSHILKMGSGETQYF. CDR3 nucleotide sequence: TGCGCCAGCAGCCACATTTTGAAGATGGGATCTGGGGAGACCCAGTACTTC.

This clonotype has only one observation. J is TRBJ2-1 and V is TRBV6-2 or TRBV6-3; the D is unclear. Trimming shortened V by 3 bases and J by 3 bases, and 6 bases separated the two germline ends. CDR1 and CDR2 from the germline V gene are MNHEY and SVGEGT. The CDR3 has 13 residues. In DNA, the CDR3 is TGTGCCAGCAGTTATAGTGGCTACAATGAGCAGTTCTTC. Translated: CASSYSGYNEQFF.

J is TRBJ2-5 and V is TRBV2; TRBD1 aligns across 7 bases. Germline assignment: CDR1 SNHLY and CDR2 FYNNEI. Trimming at V came to 7 bases and at J to 2 bases, leaving 7 bases not matched to a gene. The CDR3 covers 14 residues. CDR3 region: CASNPQGQQETQYF. CDR3 bases: TGTGCCAGCAATCCACAGGGACAGCAAGAGACCCAGTACTTC.

Points on this clonotype: The junction shows a germline mismatch at one end, possibly a read error. The rearrangement joins TRBV24-1 to TRBJ2-3; 9 bases fit TRBD1. Germline V lookup: CDR1 KGHDR, CDR2 SFDVKD. The CDR3 is 15 amino acids. The CDR3 DNA reads TGTGCCGCCAGTGACCGGACAGGGGGCACAGATACGCAGTATTTT. It specifies CAASDRTGGTDTQYF.

The genes are TRBV15 and TRBJ1-1, with a weak D call TRBD1 (6 bases). V was trimmed by 0 bases and J by 1 base, leaving 12 bases between them. Germline V gene lookup returns CDR1 LNHNV and CDR2 YYDKDF (reference sequence). CDR3 length: 16 amino acids. CDR3 nucleotides: TGTGCCACCAGCAGAGAGGGGGCTCAGAAGAACACTGAAGCTTTCTTT. It translates to CATSREGAQKNTEAFF.

The V gene is TRBV3-1, the J gene TRBJ2-5; D gene ambiguous. Germline V gene lookup returns CDR1 LGHDT and CDR2 YNNKEL (reference sequence). V lost 2 bases to trimming and J lost 7 bases, with 14 bases between them. The CDR3 spans 14 residues. The CDR3 here is CASSQLALKGTQYF. The CDR3, as DNA: TGTGCCAGCAGCCAACTGGCGCTGAAAGGGACCCAGTACTTC.